Each of the 3 T cell receptor beta chains below was sequenced from the same sample in a study of blood T cell repertoires in COVID-19. Some clones are missing from TCRdb's copy, which holds only in-frame ones; the method was immunoSEQ multiplex PCR. The data show approximately 350,000 clones, with under 95% seen just once and 3% to 4% held by the top ten. The sequenced sample was peripheral blood. The receptor source for this set is a woman aged 18 to 35 who had recovered from COVID-19.

The rearrangement joins TRBV6-1 to TRBJ1-4; the D gene is possibly TRBD1 (5 bases). CDR1 MNHNS and CDR2 SASEGT come from the germline V gene. The CDR3 spans 16 residues. Trimming cost V 4 bases and J 2 bases, with 14 bases left between them. CDR3 sequence reads: CASSVGASITNEKLFF. For the CDR3, the DNA is TGTGCCAGCAGTGTAGGGGCATCAATCACTAATGAAAAACTGTTTTTT.

V is TRBV20-1 and J is TRBJ1-4; tentative D call: TRBD1 (5 bases). Between the trimmed V and J ends, which lost 0 bases and 14 bases, there was a span of 10 bases. The CDR3 covers 11 residues. Germline-derived CDR1 and CDR2 are DFQATT and SNEGSKA (reference sequence). This CDR3 reads CSARDRDGLFF. The CDR3 DNA reads TGCAGTGCTAGAGACAGGGATGGGCTGTTTTTT.

The V call is TRBV11-3, the J call TRBJ1-3; D gene ambiguous. The germline V and J ends were trimmed by 1 base and 3 bases, with 13 bases remaining between them. The CDR3 runs 16 residues. Germline values: CDR1 SGHNT, CDR2 YENEEA. As DNA, the CDR3 is TGTGCCAGCAGCTTAGCCGGACTGATCTTTGGAAACACCATATATTTT. Translation gives CASSLAGLIFGNTIYF.